Shown below are 12 T cell receptor beta chains from a single sample sequenced in a study of blood T cell repertoires in COVID-19. Using immunoSEQ multiplex PCR, the repertoire was profiled, and TCRdb retains in-frame clones only, with some absent. The table shows around 200,000 clones, with over 80% occurring only once. Sequenced sample: peripheral blood. Receptors were obtained from a woman aged 40 to 55 with COVID-19, enrolled during active disease.

The chain carries TRBV5-1 and TRBJ2-7, with 8 bases that match TRBD2. Per the germline V gene, CDR1 is SGHRS and CDR2 is YFSETQ. Trimming cost V 5 bases and J 0 bases; bases outside gene matches: 7. The CDR3 loop spans 15 amino acids. CDR3 DNA: TGCGCCAGCAGACTCCTTAGCGGGAACTCCTACGAGCAGTACTTC. As protein: CASRLLSGNSYEQYF.

The chain carries TRBV9 and TRBJ2-2; D uncertain. V lost 0 bases and J lost 5, with 8 bases in between. The CDR3 is made up of 14 amino acids. CDR1 and CDR2 from the germline V gene are SGDLS and YYNGEE. The CDR3 region has the DNA TGTGCCAGCAGCGTAGTATTGAGAACCGGGGAGCTGTTTTTT. Protein: CASSVVLRTGELFF.

This clone has only a few counts. The J gene is TRBJ1-5, the V gene TRBV27, with D possibly matching TRBD1 (5 bases). V was cut by 2 bases and J by 3 bases, with 14 bases left in between. The length of the CDR3 is 16 residues. Germline loops: CDR1 MNHEY, CDR2 SMNVEV (reference sequence). CDR3 bases: TGTGCCAGCAGTTTAGGGGCCGTGACGTACAATCAGCCCCAGCATTTT. Translating gives CASSLGAVTYNQPQHF.

The J gene is TRBJ1-1, the V gene TRBV19; D is unresolved. Between the trimmed V and J ends, which lost 4 bases and 5 bases, there was a span of 14 bases. This CDR3 is built from 14 residues. In germline, CDR1 is LNHDA, CDR2 SQIVND (reference sequence). In nucleotides, the CDR3 is TGTGCCAGTAGTACCAGGTTACCGGGGACTGAAGCTTTCTTT. This gives the protein CASSTRLPGTEAFF.

The sample holds one count of this clone. The sample carries other DNA sequences with the same CDR3. This sequence joins TRBV7-2 and TRBJ1-2; 7 bases map to TRBD1. The germline V gene encodes CDR1 SGHTA and CDR2 FQGNSA. Trimming at V came to 5 bases and at J to 8 bases, leaving 8 bases not matched to a gene. CDR3 length: 13 residues. The DNA for the CDR3 is TGTGCCAGCAGCCCCCGCGACAGGGACGGCTACACCTTC. It encodes CASSPRDRDGYTF. The full variable domain, rest sourced from reference TRBV7-2 and TRBJ1-2, is GAGVSQSPSNKVTEKGKDVELRCDPISGHTALYWYRQSLGQGLEFLIYFQGNSAPDKSGLPSDRFSAERTGGSVSTLTIQRTQQEDSAVYLCASSPRDRDGYTFGSGTRLTVV.

This clone was found a few times. J is TRBJ1-1 and V is TRBV24-1, with D possibly being TRBD1 (5 bases). The length of the CDR3 is 13 residues. CDR1 is KGHDR and CDR2 is SFDVKD in the germline V gene. V was pared by 3 bases and J by 7 bases, with 11 bases between. CDR3: CATSDVSGVEAFF. The CDR3 nucleotides read TGTGCCACCAGTGATGTCTCGGGGGTTGAAGCTTTCTTT.

The chain recombines TRBV5-1 with TRBJ1-2; TRBD1 matches at 9 bases. V shed 5 bases and J 4 bases; nucleotides not matched to a gene: 9. The germline V gene encodes CDR1 SGHRS and CDR2 YFSETQ. The CDR3 spans 15 residues. In nucleotides, the CDR3 is TGCGCCAGCAGTGTACAGGGGGCTGATAGCTATGGCTACACCTTC. It yields the protein CASSVQGADSYGYTF.

Worth noting for this clone: The same CDR3 is also encoded by other DNA sequences in this sample. The rearrangement uses TRBV4-2 and TRBJ2-7, with TRBD2 matching 8 bases. The CDR3 covers 16 residues. In germline, CDR1 is LGHNA, CDR2 YNFKEQ. The junction had 5 bases not matched to a gene; V was cut back by 0 bases and J by 1 base. The CDR3: CASSQDTGGASYEQYF. The CDR3 nucleotides read TGTGCCAGCAGCCAAGATACCGGGGGGGCATCCTACGAGCAGTACTTC.

The chain combines TRBV28 with TRBJ2-2; TRBD2 is a possible D gene (5 bases). The CDR3 runs to 15 residues. Germline V CDR1 and CDR2: MDHEN, SYDVKM. Trimming removed 6 bases from V and 0 bases from J, with 11 bases in between. CDR3 protein: CASSKSGTNTGELFF. The CDR3 nucleotides are TGTGCCAGCAGCAAATCCGGGACGAACACCGGGGAGCTGTTTTTT.

CDR3 sequence (DNA): TGTGCCACCAGTGATTCCCCCGGACTAGCGGGAGGGACAGATACGCAGTATTTT. This translates into CATSDSPGLAGGTDTQYF. This rearrangement joins TRBV24-1 to TRBJ2-3; 15 bases align to TRBD2. The CDR3 covers 18 residues. Germline lookup yields CDR1 KGHDR and CDR2 SFDVKD. The V segment lost 2 bases and the J segment 3 bases; nucleotides outside the gene matches: 5.

This chain connects TRBV5-6 to TRBJ2-2, with D maybe TRBD1 (6 bases). From germline, CDR1 is SGHDT and CDR2 YYEEEE. V was pared by 4 bases and J by 3 bases, with 13 bases between. This CDR3 is built from 15 residues. The CDR3 nucleotides read TGTGCCAGCAGCGCACAGGGTCTGCACACCGGGGAGCTGTTTTTT. Translation: CASSAQGLHTGELFF.

This chain links TRBV7-2 with TRBJ1-2; D remains unclear. Deletions cut 5 bases from V and 2 bases from J, with 12 bases between. The CDR3 loop spans 14 amino acids. The germline gives CDR1 SGHTA, CDR2 FQGNSA. In nucleotides, the CDR3 is TGTGCCAGCAGCCCCCAGGTCATAAACTATGGCTACACCTTC. Translated, it gives CASSPQVINYGYTF. Complete variable domain (other parts from reference TRBV7-2 and TRBJ1-2): GAGVSQSPSNKVTEKGKDVELRCDPISGHTALYWYRQSLGQGLEFLIYFQGNSAPDKSGLPSDRFSAERTGGSVSTLTIQRTQQEDSAVYLCASSPQVINYGYTFGSGTRLTVV.